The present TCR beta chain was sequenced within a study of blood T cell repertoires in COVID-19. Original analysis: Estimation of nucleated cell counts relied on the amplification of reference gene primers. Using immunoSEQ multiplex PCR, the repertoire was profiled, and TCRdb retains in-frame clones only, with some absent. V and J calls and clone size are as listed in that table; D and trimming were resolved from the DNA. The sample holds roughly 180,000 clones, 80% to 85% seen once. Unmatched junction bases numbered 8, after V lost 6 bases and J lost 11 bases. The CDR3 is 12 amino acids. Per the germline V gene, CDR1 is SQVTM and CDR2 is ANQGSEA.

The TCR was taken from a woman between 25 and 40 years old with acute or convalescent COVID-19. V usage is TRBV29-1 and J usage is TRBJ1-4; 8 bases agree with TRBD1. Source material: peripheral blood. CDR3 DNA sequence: TGCAGCGTAACCGGACAGGGTGAGAAACTGTTTTTT. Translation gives CSVTGQGEKLFF.